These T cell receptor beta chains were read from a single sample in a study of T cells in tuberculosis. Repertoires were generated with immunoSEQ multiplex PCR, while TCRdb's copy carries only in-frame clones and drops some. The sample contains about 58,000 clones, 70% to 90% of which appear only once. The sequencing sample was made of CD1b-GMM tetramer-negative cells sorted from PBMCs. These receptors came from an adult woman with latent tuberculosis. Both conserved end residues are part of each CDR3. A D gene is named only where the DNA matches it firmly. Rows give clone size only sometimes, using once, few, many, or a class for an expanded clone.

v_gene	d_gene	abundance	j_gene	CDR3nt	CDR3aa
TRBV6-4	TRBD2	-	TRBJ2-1	TGTGCCAGCAGTGCGCTAGCGGAACCCTACAATGAGCAGTTCTTC	CASSALAEPYNEQFF
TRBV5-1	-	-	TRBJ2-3	TGCGCCAGCAGCTCCGTCGGGGTGGGCACAGATACGCAGTATTTT	CASSSVGVGTDTQYF
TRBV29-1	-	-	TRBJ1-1	TGCAGCGTTGAAGCTCCGGGAGATCCAGCTTTCTTT	CSVEAPGDPAFF
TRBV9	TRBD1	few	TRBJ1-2	TGTGCCAGCACCGAAGGACAGGGAGGAGGGATGACTAACTATGGCTACACCTTC	CASTEGQGGGMTNYGYTF
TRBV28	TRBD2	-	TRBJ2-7	TGTGCCAGCAGTCCCTCGGGGGGAGCAGGGCGCTCCGAGCAGTACTTC	CASSPSGGAGRSEQYF
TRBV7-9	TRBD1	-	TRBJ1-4	TGTGCCAGCAGCTCCCAGGGGGTTGAAAAACTGTTTTTT	CASSSQGVEKLFF
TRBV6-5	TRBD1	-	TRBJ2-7	TGTGCCAGCAGTTACTCGAGGGGGCTAAACTACGAGCAGTACTTC	CASSYSRGLNYEQYF
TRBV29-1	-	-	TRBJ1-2	TGCAGCGCCGGACAGAACTATGGCTACACCTTC	CSAGQNYGYTF
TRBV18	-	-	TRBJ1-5	TGTGCCAGCTCTTATATAGAGAGCAATCAGCCCCAGCATTTT	CASSYIESNQPQHF
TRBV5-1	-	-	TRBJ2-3	TGCGCCAGCAGCTTGGCCGGGCGGGGCACAGATACGCAGTATTTT	CASSLAGRGTDTQYF
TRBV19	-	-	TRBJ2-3	TGTGCCAGTAGACAGGTTAGCACAGATACGCAGTATTTT	CASRQVSTDTQYF
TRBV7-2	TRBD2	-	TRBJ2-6	TGTGCCAGCAGCTTATTTGGTGCGGGAGACTTCTCTGGGGCCAACGTCCTGACTTTC	CASSLFGAGDFSGANVLTF
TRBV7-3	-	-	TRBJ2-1	TGTGCCAGCAGCTTTATGGCGGGTGGGCACAATGAGCAGTTCTTC	CASSFMAGGHNEQFF
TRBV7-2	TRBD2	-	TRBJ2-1	TGTGCCAGCAACGTTGCTTCCGGACTAGCGGGGAATAATGAGCAGTTCTTC	CASNVASGLAGNNEQFF
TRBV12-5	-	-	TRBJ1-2	TGTGCTAGTGGCCTCGAGGGGGACTATGGCTACACCTTC	CASGLEGDYGYTF
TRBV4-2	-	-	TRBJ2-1	TGTGCCAGCAGCCGGGAACAGGTCAATGAGCAGTTCTTC	CASSREQVNEQFF
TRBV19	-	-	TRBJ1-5	TGTGCCATCCCCGGGACACACCGCAATCAGCCCCAGCATTTT	CAIPGTHRNQPQHF
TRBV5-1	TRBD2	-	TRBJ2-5	TGCGCCAGCAGCTTGGTGGGGGGGACTCACCAAGAGACCCAGTACTTC	CASSLVGGTHQETQYF
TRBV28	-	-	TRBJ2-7	TGTGCCAGCAGTTTATTCAGCTACGAGCAGTACTTC	CASSLFSYEQYF
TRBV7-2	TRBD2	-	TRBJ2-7	TGTGCCAGCAGCTTAGGGCTAGCGGGGGGGCCGCAAGACGAGCAGTACTTC	CASSLGLAGGPQDEQYF
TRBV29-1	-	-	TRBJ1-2	TGCAGCGTTGGGCCAATAAACGACAGTGGCTACACCTTC	CSVGPINDSGYTF
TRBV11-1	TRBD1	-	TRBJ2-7	TGTGCCAGCAGCCCGGGGGACAGGATAAGGTACGAGCAGTACTTC	CASSPGDRIRYEQYF
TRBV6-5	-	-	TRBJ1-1	TGTGCCAGCAGTCCGACAGAGAACACTGAAGCTTTCTTT	CASSPTENTEAFF
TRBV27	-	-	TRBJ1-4	TGTGCCAGCAGTTTACAGGGCCAAAGTTGGGAAAAACTGTTTTTT	CASSLQGQSWEKLFF
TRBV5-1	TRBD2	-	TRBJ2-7	TGCGCCAGCAGCTCCCGCGGGGGGCGGGATTACGAGCAGTACTTC	CASSSRGGRDYEQYF
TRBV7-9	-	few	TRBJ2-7	TGTGCCAGCAGCTTAAGCGCCTACGAGCAGTACTTC	CASSLSAYEQYF